A single sample gave rise to the 8 T cell receptor beta chains below, sequenced in a study of early T cells in non-severe SARS-CoV-2 infection. A single record per CDR3 protein comes from TCRdb applying MiXCR to the 5' RACE reads. The table includes tens of thousands of distinct CDR3 sequences, 7% to 10% detected once. Sequenced input: whole blood. The receptors were gathered from an adult who was a healthcare worker with PCR-confirmed SARS-CoV-2 infection or an uninfected control (not recorded which).

This clonotype was picked up many times. As DNA, the CDR3 is TGTGCCAGCAGCCCAGGCTTCAGAGGGCTAGCGGGAGAGTACGAGCAGTACTTC. Amino acid sequence: CASSPGFRGLAGEYEQYF. This chain connects TRBV13 to TRBJ2-7, with 10 nucleotides matching TRBD2. This CDR3 has 18 amino acids. Germline V gene lookup returns CDR1 PRHDT and CDR2 FYEKMQ (reference sequence). V lost 5 bases and J lost 4; bases outside the gene matches: 17. Supplemented by reference TRBV13 and TRBJ2-7, the full variable domain reads AAGVIQSPRHLIKEKRETATLKCYPIPRHDTVYWYQQGPGQDPQFLISFYEKMQSDKGSIPDRFSAQQFSDYHSELNMSSLELGDSALYFCASSPGFRGLAGEYEQYFGPGTRLTVT.

This clonotype was found many times. The chain carries TRBV5-6 and TRBJ2-7; 11 nucleotides align to TRBD2. V lost 0 bases and J lost 1; bases outside the gene matches: 6. The germline gives CDR1 SGHDT, CDR2 YYEEEE. This CDR3 has 17 residues. The CDR3 coding sequence is TGTGCCAGCAGCTTGGCACTAGCGGGAGAGGGGTCCTACGAGCAGTACTTC. As protein: CASSLALAGEGSYEQYF.

The CDR3 DNA sequence: TGTGCCATCGCACAGGGTTTACCCGGGGAGCTGTTTTTT. As protein: CAIAQGLPGELFF. The rearrangement uses TRBV10-3 and TRBJ2-2; possibly TRBD1 for D (6 bases). The V gene lost 8 bases and the J gene lost 6 bases, with 13 bases spanning the gap. The germline CDR1 and CDR2 sequences are ENHRY and SYGVKD. The CDR3 consists of 13 residues.

The chain combines TRBV7-9 with TRBJ1-4, with 7 bases matching TRBD1. Germline V gives CDR1 SEHNR, CDR2 FQNEAQ (reference sequence). The CDR3 sequence is 14 residues long. The V segment lost 4 bases and the J segment 5 bases; nucleotides outside the gene matches: 4. Written as DNA, the CDR3 is TGTGCCAGCAGCTACGGGACAGTCAATGAAAAACTGTTTTTT. This codes for CASSYGTVNEKLFF.

This clonotype was detected many times. The chain has TRBV20-1 and TRBJ2-1; tentative D call: TRBD1 (5 bases). The CDR3 spans 16 residues. The germline V gene encodes CDR1 DFQATT and CDR2 SNEGSKA (reference sequence). Between the trimmed V and J ends, which lost 3 bases and 7 bases, there was a span of 22 bases. CDR3 loop: CSASFGAVAWSNEQFF. As DNA, the CDR3 is TGCAGTGCTAGTTTTGGGGCGGTTGCGTGGTCGAATGAGCAGTTCTTC.

This clonotype was seen only a few times. The chain joins TRBV6-6 to TRBJ1-4, with D maybe TRBD1 (5 bases). The CDR3 is 16 amino acids. Germline V CDR1 and CDR2: MNHNY, SVGAGI (reference sequence). V lost 2 bases and J lost 8, with 18 bases in between. The CDR3 coding sequence is TGTGCCAGCAGTTACAGTTATGGGGGGAGTGAAGAAAAACTGTTTTTT. Translation gives CASSYSYGGSEEKLFF.

This sequence joins TRBV6-4 and TRBJ2-3, with 8 positions matching TRBD2. Germline CDR1 MRHNA, CDR2 SNTAGT. With V trimmed by 6 bases and J by 6 bases, 5 bases remained unmatched. CDR3 size: 13 residues. CDR3 sequence (DNA): TGTGCCAGCAGCGCTAGACTAGCGGATACGCAGTATTTT. It yields the protein CASSARLADTQYF.

In this sample, this clonotype turned up a few times. The J gene is TRBJ1-2, the V gene TRBV9; no definite D call. The CDR3 consists of 13 residues. Trimming removed 0 bases at V and 4 bases at J, with 7 bases between. CDR1 SGDLS and CDR2 YYNGEE come from the germline V gene. CDR3 in DNA: TGTGCCAGCAGCGTAGGCAGCACCTATGGCTACACCTTC. This codes for CASSVGSTYGYTF.